This T cell receptor beta chain was sequenced during a study of blood T cell repertoires in COVID-19 (dated by TCRdb to the early 2020s). For the wider study: Collaborator samples came from the United States, Italy and Spain and covered acute and convalescent phases of COVID-19. The prospective study material was composed of cDNA or gDNA derived from T cells, B-cell-depleted T cells, or PBMCs. The dataset comprised deeply sampled blood TCRbeta repertoires from subjects exposed to, actively infected with, or recovered from COVID-19. The repertoires were released in a freely available public database meant as a resource for research on the immune response to SARS-CoV-2. Samples came from the ongoing ImmuneRACE study (first 160 participants) plus 1,254 subjects from 6 global collaborators. Sample metadata almost always included a de-identified subject ID, COVID-19 status, age in years and sex. Where available, HLA class I and class II types were taken from metadata supplied by the sample provider and were not determined by assay-based typing.

Comments on this clone: Its specific antigen is unknown. Per-base quality was not reported, and no clone a single base away is much larger than it.

As encoded in the germline V gene (reference sequence), CDR1 is LGHDT while CDR2 is YNNKEL. The CDR3 holds 15 amino acids from the cysteine to the phenylalanine. Kept here is only the CDR3 DNA, which spans 45 bases and is read in frame from base 1. V and J are truncated by 1 base and 7 bases respectively, leaving an intervening sequence of 14 bases. Broader findings and caveats from the paper: How much clinical and demographic metadata was included differed by source and by participant, and the metadata was provided uncurated.

The immunoSEQ Assay, a bias-controlled multiplex PCR, was used to amplify TCRbeta CDR3 regions from genomic DNA. Regarding the original processing steps: The number of nucleated cells in each sample was estimated by amplification of reference gene primers within the assay. Sequence reads were collapsed and filtered to measure the absolute abundance of every unique TCRbeta CDR3 rearrangement. For each sample, productive Simpson clonality was calculated as the square root of Simpson's diversity index across productive rearrangements. The table comes from immuneACCESS by way of TCRdb, which keeps in-frame sequences with V and J called. Part of the clones is missing from these tables; in studies checked, under half for an unresolved V gene and the rest for unknown reasons. The V and J calls and the clone size are those of that table, but D and trimming were determined from the DNA. For this sample the table gives tens of thousands of clones, of which approximately 86% were detected only once. About 4.9% of the sample rests with the top ten.

The collaborating institutions used their own protocols to collect whole blood in K2EDTA tubes. For TCRbeta analysis, collaborator samples were shipped as frozen whole blood, as isolated PBMCs, or as DNA extracted from either sample type. The chain is assembled from TRBV3-1 (or the pseudogene TRBV3-2) and TRBJ1-5, with TRBD1 as a weak D call on 5 bases. This clonotype was sampled from a man aged 50-59 years with active COVID-19. Sample: peripheral blood. CDR3 sequence: CASSQGAPGIQPQHF. Here is the DNA: TGTGCCAGCAGCCAAGGGGCCCCAGGGATCCAGCCCCAGCATTTT.